The 24 T cell receptor beta chains below all came from one sample that was sequenced in a study of T cell repertoires in cytomegalovirus infection. These TCRs' antigens remain unknown. Each CDR3 protein is one row after TCRdb ran MiXCR on the reads. The data show some 920,000 distinct CDR3 sequences, with about 33% seen just once and around an eighth held by the top ten. The sample here was cultured CD8+ T cells from PBMCs, taken from culture after CMV antigen stimulation. These TCRs come from a human donor in good health (CMV status not recorded). Some clones in this sample may be carry-over from other donors' samples.

This clonotype was counted only a few times. This chain connects TRBV6-5 to TRBJ2-3; D not resolved. Looked up from germline, CDR1 is MNHEY and CDR2 is SVGAGI. This CDR3 is 17 amino acids long. Trimming shortened V by 0 bases and J by 6 bases, and 19 bases separated the two germline ends. The CDR3 DNA reads as TGTGCCAGCAGTTACTCGATTGATGACGGGCGGTGGGATACGCAGTATTTT. Its protein product is CASSYSIDDGRWDTQYF.

This clonotype was seen at least ten times. The chain uses TRBV6-2 or TRBV6-3 and TRBJ1-5; no definite D call. Germline CDR1 reads MNHEY; CDR2 reads SVGEGT. V lost 2 bases to trimming and J lost 0 bases, with 8 bases between them. CDR3 length: 15 residues. CDR3: CASSYKTHSNQPQHF. Here the CDR3 DNA reads TGTGCCAGCAGTTACAAAACGCATAGCAATCAGCCCCAGCATTTT.

This clonotype was counted between two and nine times. The chain joins TRBV6-2 or TRBV6-3 to TRBJ2-2; perhaps D is TRBD1 or TRBD2 (5 bases each). Germline CDR1 MNHEY, CDR2 SVGEGT. The CDR3 is 17 residues long. Trimming removed 2 bases at V and 8 bases at J, with 21 bases between. CDR3 coding DNA: TGTGCCAGCAGTTACCCAGGGACCGAGGGATATTCGGGGGAGCTGTTTTTT. It is translated as CASSYPGTEGYSGELFF.

This clonotype was seen a handful of times. The chain is built from TRBV7-9 and TRBJ1-4, with D perhaps matching TRBD1 (5 bases). The CDR3 runs to 17 residues. In germline, CDR1 is SEHNR, CDR2 FQNEAQ (reference sequence). The V gene lost 4 bases and the J gene lost 5 bases, with 20 bases spanning the gap. The CDR3 here is CASSSNVQGRENEKLFF. DNA of the CDR3: TGTGCCAGCAGCTCGAACGTCCAGGGTAGGGAGAATGAAAAACTGTTTTTT.

This chain uses TRBV20-1 with TRBJ2-7; D gene uncertain. The V end was cut by 3 bases, the J end by 2 bases, with 14 bases between. Germline V gives CDR1 DFQATT, CDR2 SNEGSKA (reference sequence). This CDR3 contains 14 residues. The chain's CDR3 is CSARAPTETYEQYV. CDR3 nucleotide sequence: TGCAGTGCTAGGGCGCCGACGGAGACCTACGAGCAGTACGTC.

The chain carries TRBV7-6 and TRBJ2-3; 8 nucleotides align to TRBD2. Germline V gives CDR1 SGHVS, CDR2 FNYEAQ. The CDR3 consists of 16 residues. The junction had 6 bases not matched to a gene; V was cut back by 1 base and J by 3 bases. The CDR3, as DNA: TGTGCCAGCAGCTTAGTTGGCGGGGGGATGACAGATACGCAGTATTTT. It codes for CASSLVGGGMTDTQYF.

The V gene is TRBV19, the J gene TRBJ2-1; the match to TRBD1 covers 9 bases. Germline lookup yields CDR1 LNHDA and CDR2 SQIVND (reference sequence). V was pared by 3 bases and J by 6 bases, with 6 bases of the junction left unmatched. The CDR3 runs to 15 residues. CDR3 DNA sequence: TGTGCCAGTAGTATTGCGGACAGGGGTGGCAATGAGCAGTTCTTC. Residues: CASSIADRGGNEQFF.

Here the CDR3 reads CATSRSDGTASYEQYF. The DNA of the CDR3 is TGTGCCACCAGCCGGTCTGACGGGACAGCATCCTACGAGCAGTACTTC. V and J are TRBV15 and TRBJ2-7; 7 bases match TRBD1. The trim removed 5 bases at V and 1 base at J, leaving 11 bases unmatched. Germline V gene data show CDR1 as LNHNV and CDR2 as YYDKDF (reference sequence). The CDR3 runs 16 residues.

The table lists this clonotype with many counts. The chain recombines TRBV7-2 with TRBJ1-1; D is ambiguous. Germline V gene sequence: CDR1 SGHTA, CDR2 FQGNSA. Trimming stripped 3 bases from V and 12 bases from J, with 17 bases between. CDR3 size: 13 residues. The CDR3 sequence: CASSLWTLSGTFF. The DNA for the CDR3 is TGTGCCAGCAGCTTGTGGACCCTCTCCGGAACTTTCTTT.

J is TRBJ1-1 and V is TRBV7-9, with no clear D. V gave up 5 bases and J gave up 1 base, with 11 bases separating them. CDR3 length equals 14 residues. CDR1 is SEHNR, CDR2 FQNEAQ, per germline (reference sequence). As DNA, the CDR3 is TGTGCCAGCAGCCCCCCACCGCCGAACACTGAAGCTTTCTTT. This encodes CASSPPPPNTEAFF. The full variable domain, in which reference TRBV7-9 and TRBJ1-1 provide the parts outside the CDR3, is DTGVSQNPRHKITKRGQNVTFRCDPISEHNRLYWYRQTLGQGPEFLTYFQNEAQLEKSRLLSDRFSAERPKGSFSTLEIQRTEQGDSAMYLCASSPPPPNTEAFFGQGTRLTVV.

The rearrangement joins TRBV27 to TRBJ1-1; D gene uncertain. The CDR3 covers 14 residues. Trimming took off 3 bases at V and 1 base at J, with 9 bases between the two ends. CDR1 and CDR2 (germline): MNHEY, SMNVEV (reference sequence). The chain's CDR3 is CASSLTQSNTEAFF. CDR3 nucleotide sequence: TGTGCCAGCAGTTTGACCCAATCGAACACTGAAGCTTTCTTT.

In this sample, this clonotype turned up a few times. This chain links TRBV6-1 with TRBJ2-1, with D possibly being TRBD1 (5 bases). CDR1 MNHNS and CDR2 SASEGT come from the germline V gene. CDR3 length: 17 residues. Trimming took off 6 bases at V and 0 bases at J, with 18 bases between the two ends. CDR3 DNA sequence: TGTGCCAGCAGCCCGTCAGGGCCCCTGAGCTCCTACAATGAGCAGTTCTTC. Its protein product is CASSPSGPLSSYNEQFF.

This rearrangement joins TRBV27 to TRBJ1-2, with D possibly being TRBD1 (6 bases). Trimming took 2 bases from V and 9 from J, leaving 10 bases between them. The CDR3 totals 12 residues. Germline V gene sequence: CDR1 MNHEY, CDR2 SMNVEV (reference sequence). As DNA, the CDR3 is TGTGCCAGCAGTTTAATCGGACAGAGCTACACCTTC. Protein product: CASSLIGQSYTF.

This clonotype was observed a handful of times. The rearrangement joins TRBV7-6 to TRBJ2-7; TRBD1 matches 7 bases. The CDR3 loop spans 13 amino acids. With 9 bases clipped from V and 3 bases from J, the junction kept 8 bases outside the gene matches. Per the germline V gene, CDR1 is SGHVS and CDR2 is FNYEAQ. In nucleotides, the CDR3 is TGTGCCAGTCAGAAGGGGGCTAACTACGAGCAGTACTTC. Translated, it gives CASQKGANYEQYF.

This clonotype occurred many times. The chain uses TRBV11-2 and TRBJ2-1; 10 positions agree with TRBD2. The germline gives CDR1 SGHAT, CDR2 FQNNGV. The CDR3 is made up of 16 amino acids. V dropped 5 bases and J dropped 6; count of bases not matched to a gene: 10. CDR3 protein: CASSHPRAGGPNEQFF. The CDR3 nucleotides read TGTGCCAGCAGCCATCCTCGAGCGGGGGGGCCCAATGAGCAGTTCTTC.

This chain connects TRBV6-2 or TRBV6-3 to TRBJ2-3; D assignment may be TRBD1 or TRBD2 (5 bases each). With 8 bases removed from V and 7 bases from J, the gap between germline ends came to 22 bases. This CDR3 has 15 amino acids. Germline CDR1 MNHEY, CDR2 SVGEGT. DNA for the CDR3: TGTGCCAGCCTTCCTGGGACGGCAAATTGGAATACGCAGTATTTT. Protein: CASLPGTANWNTQYF.

The chain combines TRBV10-3 with TRBJ1-2; TRBD1 agrees at 10 bases. Germline V gene data show CDR1 as ENHRY and CDR2 as SYGVKD. The CDR3 has 19 amino acids. Losses at the gene ends were 8 bases for V and 4 bases for J; bases not matched to a gene: 22. CDR3 sequence (DNA): TGTGCCATCCCCGACACATCCATCGGACAGGGGGAAGGTAGCTATGGCTACACCTTC. Translation gives CAIPDTSIGQGEGSYGYTF.

The genes are TRBV4-2 and TRBJ2-2; 9 nucleotides match TRBD1. The CDR3 spans 14 residues. Germline V gene lookup returns CDR1 LGHNA and CDR2 YNFKEQ. V gave up 11 bases and J gave up 2 bases; unmatched junction bases: 6. CDR3 region: CASTGGANTGELFF. The DNA of the CDR3 is TGTGCCTCTACAGGGGGCGCCAACACCGGGGAGCTGTTTTTT.

The chain recombines TRBV6-5 with TRBJ2-5, with a weak D call TRBD2 (6 bases). The CDR3 is made up of 14 amino acids. In germline, CDR1 is MNHEY, CDR2 SVGAGI. Trimming stripped 5 bases from V and 3 bases from J, with 13 bases between. CDR3 DNA sequence: TGTGCCAGCAGTGACGGGACTGGAAAAGAGACCCAGTACTTC. Its protein is CASSDGTGKETQYF.

With regard to this clonotype: This sequence may be a read error, since a much larger clone differs from it by one base. This rearrangement joins TRBV7-8 to TRBJ1-4, with TRBD1 as a possible D gene (5 bases). The germline V gene encodes CDR1 SGHVS and CDR2 FQNEAQ. This CDR3 region has 15 residues. The CDR3 DNA follows: TGTGCCAACAGCCCGAGGAGACAGACGAATGAAAAACTGTTTTTT. Translating it yields CANSPRRQTNEKLFF.

This clonotype was seen ten or more times. The germline gene is not matched at one end of the junction; a read error may be the cause. The chain is built from TRBV19 and TRBJ2-7; 10 positions agree with TRBD2. The CDR3 length is 14 residues. The germline gives CDR1 LNHDA, CDR2 SQIVND (reference sequence). In DNA form, the CDR3 reads TGTGCCAGCAGTATAGCGGGGGGCTCCTACGAGCAGTACTTC. The encoded protein is CASSIAGGSYEQYF.

This clonotype was found once. The J gene is TRBJ2-7, the V gene TRBV15; TRBD2 aligns across 12 bases. The V gene's germline CDR1 is LNHNV and CDR2 YYDKDF (reference sequence). V gave up 6 bases and J gave up 6 bases; unmatched junction bases: 9. The length of the CDR3 is 15 residues. Here the CDR3 DNA reads TGTGCCACCAGTCGGACTAGCGGGGTTCGGGGCGAGCAGTACTTC. This gives the protein CATSRTSGVRGEQYF.

This clonotype was seen more than once but under ten times. The chain recombines TRBV6-1 with TRBJ2-7; D not resolved. The germline gives CDR1 MNHNS, CDR2 SASEGT. This CDR3 spans 15 amino acids. V was pared by 4 bases and J by 4 bases, with 17 bases between. The CDR3 spells CASSVESVPRYEQYV. As DNA, the CDR3 is TGTGCCAGCAGTGTGGAATCGGTTCCGAGGTACGAGCAGTACGTC.

This clonotype was counted a single time. The rearrangement uses TRBV19 and TRBJ1-5; D not certain. Between the trimmed V and J ends, which lost 4 bases and 0 bases, there was a span of 13 bases. In germline, CDR1 is LNHDA, CDR2 SQIVND (reference sequence). The CDR3 has 16 residues. CDR3: CASSNSDFYSNQPQHF. The CDR3 DNA sequence: TGTGCCAGTAGTAATTCGGACTTTTATAGCAATCAGCCCCAGCATTTT.